This TCR beta chain is drawn from a study of blood T cell repertoires in COVID-19. Study summary: Acute and convalescent COVID-19 specimens originated in the United States, Italy and Spain.

Trimming took 4 bases from V and 4 from J, leaving 13 bases between them. Germline V lookup: CDR1 SQVTM, CDR2 ANQGSEA. The CDR3 extends over 13 amino acids. In the original analysis: Amplification of reference gene primers was used by the study to estimate nucleated cell counts. Produced via immunoSEQ multiplex PCR; TCRdb's table is partial and in-frame only. V and J calls and clone size are as listed in that table; D and trimming were resolved from the DNA. The sample records 75,000 to 85,000 clones, 88% being singletons. The material sequenced was peripheral blood. The TCR originated in a man aged 50-60 years with active COVID-19. The V and J genes are TRBV29-1 and TRBJ1-1, with D possibly matching TRBD1 (6 bases). In nucleotides, the CDR3 is TGCAGCGTTGGTTGGGGGCCAGGCACTGAAGCTTTCTTT. Translation gives CSVGWGPGTEAFF.